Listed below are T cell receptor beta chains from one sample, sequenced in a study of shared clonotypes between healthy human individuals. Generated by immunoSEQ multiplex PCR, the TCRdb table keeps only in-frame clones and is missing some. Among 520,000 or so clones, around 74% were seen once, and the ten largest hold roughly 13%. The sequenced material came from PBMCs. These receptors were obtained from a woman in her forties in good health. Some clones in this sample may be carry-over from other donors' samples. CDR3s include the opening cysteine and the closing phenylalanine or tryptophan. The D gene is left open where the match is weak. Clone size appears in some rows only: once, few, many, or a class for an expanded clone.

DNA: TGTGCCAGCTCAGAGTATAGCGGGAGGCGGAATGAGCAGTTCTTC
CDR3: CASSEYSGRRNEQFF
V: TRBV18
J: TRBJ2-1
D: TRBD2
size: NA

DNA: TGTGCCAGCAGTAACGACCCAGATACGCAGTATTTT
CDR3: CASSNDPDTQYF
V: TRBV6-5
J: TRBJ2-3
D: NA
size: NA

DNA: TGTGCCAGCAGCCCACTAGCGGGTAGGAAGTACGAGCAGTACTTC
CDR3: CASSPLAGRKYEQYF
V: TRBV6-5
J: TRBJ2-7
D: TRBD2
size: few

DNA: TGTGCCAGCAGCCCACGAGGGACTTTTTCCGATTCTGAGCAGTTCTTC
CDR3: CASSPRGTFSDSEQFF
V: TRBV7-3
J: TRBJ2-1
D: NA
size: NA

DNA: TGCGCCAGCAGCCAAGATAGCTCTGGGGCCAACGTCCTGACTTTC
CDR3: CASSQDSSGANVLTF
V: TRBV4-1
J: TRBJ2-6
D: NA
size: NA

DNA: TGTGCCAGCAGCCCTAGACGGACAGCCATACCTTCCTACGAGCAGTACTTC
CDR3: CASSPRRTAIPSYEQYF
V: TRBV11-3
J: TRBJ2-7
D: NA
size: NA

DNA: TGTGCCAGCAGCGCAGGACAGGGCGGTCAGCCCCAGCATTTT
CDR3: CASSAGQGGQPQHF
V: TRBV9
J: TRBJ1-5
D: TRBD1
size: NA

DNA: TGTGCCAGCCAAGGACTAGCGACCGAGCAGTTCTTC
CDR3: CASQGLATEQFF
V: TRBV7-9
J: TRBJ2-1
D: TRBD2
size: NA

DNA: TGTGCCAGCAGACTTTCCCTACTAGCATCCGAGCAGTTCTTC
CDR3: CASRLSLLASEQFF
V: TRBV28
J: TRBJ2-1
D: NA
size: NA

DNA: TGTGCCAGCTCACTAGGGACTAGCGGGACGGAGACCCAGTACTTC
CDR3: CASSLGTSGTETQYF
V: TRBV18
J: TRBJ2-5
D: TRBD2
size: once

DNA: TGCGCCAGCAGCCTAATAGCAGGAGATACGCAGTATTTT
CDR3: CASSLIAGDTQYF
V: TRBV5-1
J: TRBJ2-3
D: NA
size: NA

DNA: TGTGCCAGCAGTCCCGACAGGGGGATTGCGGACACCATATATTTT
CDR3: CASSPDRGIADTIYF
V: TRBV9
J: TRBJ1-3
D: TRBD1
size: once

DNA: TGTGCCAGCAGCTTTTTAGACGGGACAGATACGCAGTATTTT
CDR3: CASSFLDGTDTQYF
V: TRBV7-8
J: TRBJ2-3
D: NA
size: NA

DNA: TGTGCCAGCAGCCCCACATTCCAAGAGACCCAGTACTTC
CDR3: CASSPTFQETQYF
V: TRBV6-1
J: TRBJ2-5
D: NA
size: NA

DNA: TGTGCCTGGCGGGCGGGGCCTAAGAACACTGAAGCTTTCTTT
CDR3: CAWRAGPKNTEAFF
V: TRBV30
J: TRBJ1-1
D: NA
size: NA

DNA: TGCGCCAGCAGCTTGGCCGCAGGGACTGGCACCGGGGAGCTGTTTTTT
CDR3: CASSLAAGTGTGELFF
V: TRBV5-1
J: TRBJ2-2
D: NA
size: once

DNA: TGTGCCGGAGGGGGGAACTCCTACAATGAGCAGTTCTTC
CDR3: CAGGGNSYNEQFF
V: TRBV11-2
J: TRBJ2-1
D: NA
size: NA

DNA: TGCAGTGCTCTCCGGGCCCCCCATTTT
CDR3: CSALRAPHF
V: TRBV20-1
J: TRBJ2-3
D: NA
size: NA

DNA: TGTGCCAGCAATCCCGTGGCAGGAGGATCCTACAATGAGCAGTTCTTC
CDR3: CASNPVAGGSYNEQFF
V: TRBV2
J: TRBJ2-1
D: NA
size: NA

DNA: TGTGCCAGCCGGGGAGGGGCTTATGGCTACACCTTC
CDR3: CASRGGAYGYTF
V: TRBV19
J: TRBJ1-2
D: NA
size: once

DNA: TGTGCCAGTAGTACCGGGACGGGAATTTCCTACGAGCAGTACTTC
CDR3: CASSTGTGISYEQYF
V: TRBV19
J: TRBJ2-7
D: NA
size: NA

DNA: TGTGCCAGCATTGAAGGCGGGCGGGTCCGAGCCAAAAACATTCAGTACTTC
CDR3: CASIEGGRVRAKNIQYF
V: TRBV2
J: TRBJ2-4
D: NA
size: NA

DNA: TGTGCCAGCAGTACAACAGAGGGCAGGTACGAGCAGTACTTC
CDR3: CASSTTEGRYEQYF
V: TRBV28
J: TRBJ2-7
D: NA
size: NA

DNA: TGTGCCAGCAGCTTAAGATCTGGACTAGCAAGGTACGAGCAGTACTTC
CDR3: CASSLRSGLARYEQYF
V: TRBV7-2
J: TRBJ2-7
D: TRBD2
size: NA

DNA: TGTGCCAGCAGTTACTTGGACAGAAACAATCAGCCCCAGCATTTT
CDR3: CASSYLDRNNQPQHF
V: TRBV6-6
J: TRBJ1-5
D: NA
size: once

DNA: TGTGCCAGCACCTTGGGGTCCTGGAGTGAAGCTTTCTTT
CDR3: CASTLGSWSEAFF
V: TRBV28
J: TRBJ1-1
D: NA
size: NA

DNA: TGTGCCAGTAGTATTGGGACAGGGGTGGGCACTGAAGCTTTCTTT
CDR3: CASSIGTGVGTEAFF
V: TRBV19
J: TRBJ1-1
D: TRBD1
size: NA

DNA: TGTGCCAGCAGCCCGCGGGACAGGGATTTTTCTGGGGCCAACGTCCTGACTTTC
CDR3: CASSPRDRDFSGANVLTF
V: TRBV7-3
J: TRBJ2-6
D: TRBD1
size: NA

DNA: TGTGCCAGCAGCCCCCGGGACAGGGGATATACTGAAGCTTTCTTT
CDR3: CASSPRDRGYTEAFF
V: TRBV5-4
J: TRBJ1-1
D: TRBD1
size: NA

DNA: TGTGCCAGCAGATTCGGCGCAACTAATGAAAAACTGTTTTTT
CDR3: CASRFGATNEKLFF
V: TRBV6-1
J: TRBJ1-4
D: NA
size: NA

DNA: TGTGCCAGTAGTAACCGGGCGGAGGCCGGAGAAGCTTTCTTT
CDR3: CASSNRAEAGEAFF
V: TRBV19
J: TRBJ1-1
D: NA
size: NA

DNA: TGTGCCAGCAGCAAAGCAGGAGGGCCCCCCGATAGCTACACCTTC
CDR3: CASSKAGGPPDSYTF
V: TRBV7-9
J: TRBJ1-2
D: NA
size: NA

DNA: TGTGCCAGCAGCCCCAGCCGATTTAACTATGGCTACACCTTC
CDR3: CASSPSRFNYGYTF
V: TRBV7-8
J: TRBJ1-2
D: NA
size: NA

DNA: TGTGCCTGGAGCTCTCCTCTGACCCTCTCTGGAAACACCATATATTTT
CDR3: CAWSSPLTLSGNTIYF
V: TRBV30
J: TRBJ1-3
D: NA
size: NA

DNA: TGTGCCAGCAGGGCCCCGGGCAATCAGCCCCAGCATTTT
CDR3: CASRAPGNQPQHF
V: TRBV6-1
J: TRBJ1-5
D: NA
size: NA

DNA: TGCGCCAGCAGCCAGGGACAGGGAACCTACAATGAGCAGTTCTTC
CDR3: CASSQGQGTYNEQFF
V: TRBV5-1
J: TRBJ2-1
D: TRBD1
size: NA

DNA: TGTGCCAGTAGTCTCCGGGGACACAACGAAAAACTGTTTTTT
CDR3: CASSLRGHNEKLFF
V: TRBV19
J: TRBJ1-4
D: NA
size: NA

DNA: TGCGCCAGCAGCCTCGTGACTTACGCCAGCACCGGGGAGCTGTTTTTT
CDR3: CASSLVTYASTGELFF
V: TRBV4-3
J: TRBJ2-2
D: NA
size: NA

DNA: TGCGCCAGCAGGTCCACTAGCGGGAGTAACGGAGAGACCCAGTACTTC
CDR3: CASRSTSGSNGETQYF
V: TRBV5-1
J: TRBJ2-5
D: TRBD2
size: once

DNA: TGCAGCGGCCGTTCGGCTTCGACAGCAAGCGAGCAGTACTTC
CDR3: CSGRSASTASEQYF
V: TRBV29-1
J: TRBJ2-7
D: NA
size: NA

DNA: TGCGCCAGCAGCACGACCGGGACAGGACTACGGCGAACTAGTGAAAAACTGTTTTTT
CDR3: CASSTTGTGLRRTSEKLFF
V: TRBV5-1
J: TRBJ1-4
D: TRBD1
size: NA

DNA: TGTGCCAGCAGTTACGGAGGGGCCCATATGAACACTGAAGCTTTCTTT
CDR3: CASSYGGAHMNTEAFF
V: TRBV6-6
J: TRBJ1-1
D: NA
size: once

DNA: TGTGCCAGCAGCCGTACAGTCATGAACACTGAAGCTTTCTTT
CDR3: CASSRTVMNTEAFF
V: TRBV6-5
J: TRBJ1-1
D: NA
size: NA

DNA: TGTGCCAGCAGTTTTGTAGACAGGGGCCTTGAGCAGTTCTTC
CDR3: CASSFVDRGLEQFF
V: TRBV28
J: TRBJ2-1
D: TRBD1
size: few

DNA: TGCGCCAGCAGCTTGTCGGGCTCTGGAAACACCATATATTTT
CDR3: CASSLSGSGNTIYF
V: TRBV5-1
J: TRBJ1-3
D: NA
size: NA

DNA: TGCAGCGTTGACGGCCTGGCAGGAGGGGGGCTGAGTAATGAGCAGTTCTTC
CDR3: CSVDGLAGGGLSNEQFF
V: TRBV29-1
J: TRBJ2-1
D: NA
size: many

DNA: TGTGCCAGCAGTTGGGGGGGACAACAGTTCACAGATACGCAGTATTTT
CDR3: CASSWGGQQFTDTQYF
V: TRBV28
J: TRBJ2-3
D: NA
size: NA

DNA: TGTGCCAGCGTAAGGAACAGGGTCGACAATTCACCCCTCCACTTT
CDR3: CASVRNRVDNSPLHF
V: TRBV2
J: TRBJ1-6
D: NA
size: NA

DNA: TGTGCCTGGAGTGTAGGAGGACAACCAAATCAGCCCCAGCATTTT
CDR3: CAWSVGGQPNQPQHF
V: TRBV30
J: TRBJ1-5
D: NA
size: NA

DNA: TGTGCCAGCAGCTTAGGTGTTAGCGGAGTCGGGGAGCTGTTTTTT
CDR3: CASSLGVSGVGELFF
V: TRBV11-3
J: TRBJ2-2
D: NA
size: NA

DNA: TGTGCCAGCAGCCAGCTAACTAGCGGGAGGGCCACAGATACGCAGTATTTT
CDR3: CASSQLTSGRATDTQYF
V: TRBV4-2
J: TRBJ2-3
D: TRBD2
size: many